A single sample gave rise to the 20 T cell receptor beta chains below, sequenced in a study of response to subunit inactivated influenza vaccine. In TCRdb, the RT-PCR reads were re-called with MiXCR into one record per CDR3 protein. The sample yields under 200,000 distinct CDR3 sequences, 12% seen once. Separately, the same data were catalogued under a study of T cells expressing NK-cell markers. That publication notes: Template switching by 5'RACE with UMIs generated the TCR beta cDNA.

Here the sequenced sample was CD8+ T cells sorted from PBMCs, taken 11 to 12 days after vaccination. The receptors were sampled from a man between 45 and 60 years old who received an inactivated influenza vaccine.

The chain employs TRBV7-9 and TRBJ1-1; the D is unclear. V lost 5 bases and J 5 bases, leaving 12 bases between the germline ends. Germline CDR1 reads SEHNR; CDR2 reads FQNEAQ (reference sequence). The CDR3 consists of 13 residues. The CDR3 is CASSRGSGTEAFF. For the CDR3, the DNA is TGTGCCAGCAGCCGAGGGAGCGGTACTGAAGCTTTCTTT.

The sample holds many counts of this clonotype. The genes are TRBV27 and TRBJ1-1, with D possibly being TRBD1 (5 bases). CDR3 size: 13 residues. The germline gives CDR1 MNHEY, CDR2 SMNVEV (reference sequence). V was clipped by 4 bases and J by 3 bases, with 9 bases between them. In nucleotides, the CDR3 is TGTGCCAGCAGTTATTCAGGGTACACTGAAGCTTTCTTT. It specifies CASSYSGYTEAFF.

V is TRBV7-8 and J is TRBJ2-1, with TRBD2 identical over 8 bases. The CDR3 sequence is 16 residues long. Germline V gene data show CDR1 as SGHVS and CDR2 as FQNEAQ. V lost 2 bases, J lost 1 base, and 4 bases stayed unmatched. CDR3 in amino acids: CASSLRREVSYNEQFF. DNA of the CDR3: TGTGCCAGCAGCTTACGGCGGGAGGTATCCTACAATGAGCAGTTCTTC. Complete variable domain (other parts from reference TRBV7-8 and TRBJ2-1): GAGVSQSPRYKVAKRGQDVALRCDPISGHVSLFWYQQALGQGPEFLTYFQNEAQLDKSGLPSDRFFAERPEGSVSTLKIQRTQQEDSAVYLCASSLRREVSYNEQFFGPGTRLTVL.

This clonotype has a handful of counts. CDR3 sequence (DNA): TGTGCCAGCAGTTCCCAGGATACGCAGTATTTT. The encoded protein is CASSSQDTQYF. The rearrangement joins TRBV12-3 or TRBV12-4 to TRBJ2-3, with D unresolved. V gave up 4 bases and J gave up 6 bases, with 5 bases separating them. The CDR3 is made up of 11 amino acids.

This clonotype appeared a few times. The CDR3 loop reads CASEGADTQYF. The CDR3 coding sequence is TGTGCCAGCGAAGGGGCAGATACGCAGTATTTT. V and J are TRBV7-9 and TRBJ2-3; TRBD1 might be the D (5 bases). This CDR3 is built from 11 residues. Germline-derived CDR1 and CDR2 are SEHNR and FQNEAQ (reference sequence). Trimming took 8 bases from V and 4 from J, leaving 7 bases between them.

Only a few counts were recorded for this clonotype. The chain links TRBV2 to TRBJ2-2; TRBD2 matches at 9 bases. Germline CDR1 reads SNHLY; CDR2 reads FYNNEI. There are 14 residues in the CDR3. Trimming removed 10 bases from V and 1 base from J; junction bases left unmatched: 4. The CDR3 is CATSSGENTGELFF. In DNA, the CDR3 is TGTGCCACCTCTAGCGGGGAGAACACCGGGGAGCTGTTTTTT.

The chain combines TRBV5-4 with TRBJ1-1; TRBD1 matches 7 bases. This CDR3 comprises 13 residues. With V trimmed by 5 bases and J by 11 bases, 12 bases remained unmatched. The germline gives CDR1 SGHNT, CDR2 YYREEE (reference sequence). The DNA for the CDR3 is TGTGCCAGCAGAGCACCAGGGGGATCGGAGGCTTTCTTT. Its protein product is CASRAPGGSEAFF.

This clonotype was seen ten or more times. The V gene is TRBV6-2 or TRBV6-3, the J gene TRBJ2-7; 7 nucleotides align to TRBD1. From germline, CDR1 is MNHEY and CDR2 SVGEGT. Germline trimming cut 6 bases from V and 3 bases from J; bases unmatched to any gene: 8. The CDR3 contains 14 residues. The CDR3 sequence is CASRGTVSRYEQYF. The CDR3 DNA reads as TGTGCCAGCAGGGGGACAGTCTCCCGCTACGAGCAGTACTTC.

This clonotype was seen only a few times. V and J are TRBV7-6 and TRBJ2-7; D not resolved. The ends were cut back, 1 base at V and 3 bases at J, with 19 bases in the middle. This CDR3 has 17 residues. Germline V gene sequence: CDR1 SGHVS, CDR2 FNYEAQ. The CDR3 sequence is CASSLEWAPLGFYEQYF. CDR3 nucleotide sequence: TGTGCCAGCAGCTTAGAGTGGGCCCCTCTGGGATTCTACGAGCAGTACTTC.

This chain links TRBV6-5 with TRBJ2-3; D uncertain. The ends were cut back, 8 bases at V and 0 bases at J, with 3 bases in the middle. CDR1 is MNHEY and CDR2 is SVGAGI in the germline V gene. The CDR3 covers 11 residues. As DNA, the CDR3 is TGTGCCAGCTACAGCACAGATACGCAGTATTTT. Translation gives CASYSTDTQYF.

The chain uses TRBV5-1 and TRBJ2-4; 7 positions agree with TRBD1. The length of the CDR3 is 14 residues. V lost 0 bases and J lost 6; bases outside the gene matches: 3. The germline gives CDR1 SGHRS, CDR2 YFSETQ. The CDR3 sequence is CASSLAGQLNIQYF. Here the CDR3 DNA reads TGCGCCAGCAGCTTGGCGGGACAGCTAAACATTCAGTACTTC.

This clonotype was observed a few times. The genes are TRBV20-1 and TRBJ2-1; 7 bases are a match to TRBD2. Germline CDR1 DFQATT, CDR2 SNEGSKA (reference sequence). The V gene end was trimmed by 6 bases and the J gene end by 0 bases; junction bases not matched to a gene: 5. The CDR3 has 14 amino acids. CDR3 coding DNA: TGCAGTGCAAATAGCGGGCACTCCTACAATGAGCAGTTCTTC. It codes for CSANSGHSYNEQFF.

At least ten counts were recorded for this clonotype. The chain employs TRBV27 and TRBJ2-7, with 7 positions matching TRBD2. The length of the CDR3 is 13 residues. With 3 bases clipped from V and 6 bases from J, the junction kept 5 bases outside the gene matches. Germline loops: CDR1 MNHEY, CDR2 SMNVEV (reference sequence). The CDR3 sequence: CASSFAGDLEQYF. The DNA of the CDR3 is TGTGCCAGCAGTTTTGCGGGAGACCTCGAGCAGTACTTC.

Notes on this clonotype: Given a much more abundant clone one base away, this may be a read error. The chain is built from TRBV7-6 and TRBJ2-1, with D hard to call. Germline V gene sequence: CDR1 SGHVS, CDR2 FNYEAQ. The CDR3 covers 15 residues. In DNA, the CDR3 is TGTACCAGCAGCTTAGATCCTAGCTCCTACAATGAGCAGTTCTTC. It specifies CTSSLDPSSYNEQFF.

In this sample, this clonotype turned up many times. This chain uses TRBV29-1 with TRBJ2-2; 12 nucleotides match TRBD2. The germline V gene has CDR1 SQVTM and CDR2 ANQGSEA. The length of the CDR3 is 16 residues. Trimming removed 7 bases from V and 2 bases from J; junction bases left unmatched: 8. Written as DNA, the CDR3 is TGCAGCGGTCTCGGGACTAGCGGGTCCAACACCGGGGAGCTGTTTTTT. Translated, it gives CSGLGTSGSNTGELFF.

The chain carries TRBV7-9 and TRBJ2-1; 7 nucleotides line up with TRBD2. This CDR3 has 14 residues. Germline V gene data show CDR1 as SEHNR and CDR2 as FQNEAQ (reference sequence). With V trimmed by 1 base and J by 7 bases, 4 bases remained unmatched. The CDR3 reads CASSLGGLVNEQFF. Here the CDR3 DNA reads TGTGCCAGCAGCTTAGGCGGACTAGTGAATGAGCAGTTCTTC.

This clonotype was picked up a small number of times. The V call is TRBV6-1, the J call TRBJ2-3, with a tentative D call TRBD2 (6 bases). The V gene's germline CDR1 is MNHNS and CDR2 SASEGT. The CDR3 loop spans 16 amino acids. V gave up 6 bases and J gave up 0 bases, with 16 bases separating them. The CDR3 loop reads CASSPLLADSTDTQYF. DNA of the CDR3: TGTGCCAGCAGCCCTCTGTTAGCGGATAGCACAGATACGCAGTATTTT.

The chain couples TRBV7-9 to TRBJ1-3; unclear D gene. Germline V gene sequence: CDR1 SEHNR, CDR2 FQNEAQ (reference sequence). This CDR3 spans 17 amino acids. Trimming cost V 6 bases and J 0 bases, with 18 bases left between them. The CDR3 protein is CASRLTRGSSSGNTIYF. CDR3 DNA sequence: TGTGCCAGCAGGCTGACCCGCGGATCGAGCTCTGGAAACACCATATATTTT.

The rearrangement uses TRBV28 and TRBJ2-1; 7 nucleotides match TRBD2. The CDR3 runs to 16 residues. J lost 0 bases, V lost 2 bases, and 4 bases had no gene match. From germline, CDR1 is MDHEN and CDR2 SYDVKM. The CDR3 bases are TGTGCCAGCAGTTTAATGGGCGGGGGCTCCTACAATGAGCAGTTCTTC. Its translation is CASSLMGGGSYNEQFF.

This chain links TRBV2 with TRBJ2-2; the D call may be TRBD1 or TRBD2 (5 bases each). Germline V gives CDR1 SNHLY, CDR2 FYNNEI. Between the trimmed V and J ends, which lost 0 bases and 6 bases, there was a span of 23 bases. The CDR3 spans 19 residues. As DNA, the CDR3 is TGTGCCAGCAGTGAAGCCGGTATCCTGGGGGACCCCCAGGCCGGGGAGCTGTTTTTT. Its translation: CASSEAGILGDPQAGELFF.